These T cell receptor beta chains were read from a single sample in a study of cytomegalovirus exposure and HLA in healthy donors. The table came from immunoSEQ multiplex PCR; TCRdb's copy has only in-frame clones and leaves some out. The table records nearly 95,000 clones, nearly 80% of them present only once. The specimen sequenced was PBMCs. The receptors here all came from a woman in her thirties or forties in good health and CMV-seronegative. The CDR3 runs from the conserved cysteine through the conserved F or W. Each record gives: V gene, D gene, clone size, J gene, CDR3 DNA, CDR3 protein. D genes are given only for firm matches. The size field is filled for only some rows; it gives once, few, many or a size class.

TRBV6-5	NA	few	TRBJ1-3	TGTGCCAGCGGGCGGGCTGGAAACACCATATATTTT	CASGRAGNTIYF
TRBV6-5	NA	few	TRBJ1-3	TGTGCCAGCATCCCCCCGGGGGTGGACACCATATATTTT	CASIPPGVDTIYF
TRBV5-1	TRBD2	NA	TRBJ2-1	TGCGCCAGCAGCTTGGCCGCCGCGGGGGGTAACAATGGGCAGTTCTTC	CASSLAAAGGNNGQFF
TRBV5-4	NA	NA	TRBJ2-6	TGTGCCAGCAGCCAAGATAGACAAAAATTAAGGAACGTCCTGACTTTC	CASSQDRQKLRNVLTF
TRBV18	NA	NA	TRBJ2-2	TGTGCCAGCTCACCAGTATCGAACACCGGGGAGCTGTTTTTT	CASSPVSNTGELFF
TRBV6-5	TRBD1	few	TRBJ2-7	TGTGCCAGCAACGAAGGGGACAGGGGATGGTACGAGCAGTACTTC	CASNEGDRGWYEQYF
TRBV7-6	TRBD1	NA	TRBJ2-7	TGTGCCAGCAGCCCTCGGACAGGGAGCTACGAGCAGTACTTC	CASSPRTGSYEQYF
TRBV11-2	TRBD1	NA	TRBJ1-4	TGTGCCAGCAGCTTAGATTGGGGACAGGGGGATGAAAAACTGTTTTTT	CASSLDWGQGDEKLFF
TRBV5-1	NA	NA	TRBJ1-2	TGCGCCAGCACCTCAGGACAGCACTATGGCTACACCTTC	CASTSGQHYGYTF
TRBV4-2	NA	NA	TRBJ2-1	TGTGCCAGCAGCCGGATACCGGGTGATCCCATGAATGAGCAGTTCTTC	CASSRIPGDPMNEQFF
TRBV27	NA	NA	TRBJ1-6	TGTGCCAGCAGTTTGGTCAGGCCGAATTCACCCCTCCACTTT	CASSLVRPNSPLHF
TRBV7-2	TRBD1	NA	TRBJ1-2	TGTGCCAGCAGCCATGGACAGGAGTATGGCTACACCTTC	CASSHGQEYGYTF
TRBV10-3	TRBD1	NA	TRBJ2-7	TGTGCCATCCCCGGGACAGAACTAACCTACGAGCAGTACTTC	CAIPGTELTYEQYF
TRBV6-5	TRBD1	NA	TRBJ1-1	TGTGCCAGCAGATGGACAGGGGGGAACACTGAAGCTTTCTTT	CASRWTGGNTEAFF
TRBV19	TRBD1	NA	TRBJ1-2	TGTGCCAGTAGCGGGATGGGGCGACAGGGTGGAGGCGGCTACACCTTC	CASSGMGRQGGGGYTF
TRBV11-3	TRBD1	NA	TRBJ2-1	TGTGCCAGCAGCCCGGACAGGGGCCTTTACAATGAGCAGTTCTTC	CASSPDRGLYNEQFF
TRBV11-2	TRBD1	once	TRBJ2-7	TGTGCCAGCAGCCCAAATCCCGGGACAGGACCCTACGAGCAGTACTTC	CASSPNPGTGPYEQYF
TRBV30	NA	NA	TRBJ2-7	TGTGCCTGGAGTGTATCGGGGGAGTTCGAGCAGTACTTC	CAWSVSGEFEQYF
TRBV2	TRBD1	NA	TRBJ1-5	TGTGCCAGCAGGGTCACAGGGGGAAGGCAGCCCCAGCATTTT	CASRVTGGRQPQHF
TRBV2	NA	NA	TRBJ1-2	TGTGCCAGCAGTGTTCAACAGGACTATGGCTACACCTTC	CASSVQQDYGYTF
TRBV6-5	NA	NA	TRBJ2-2	TGTGCCAGCACTCCGGGGATAGGTACCGGGGAGCTGTTTTTT	CASTPGIGTGELFF
TRBV27	NA	NA	TRBJ2-2	TGTGCCAGCAGTTTTACCAGGAAGAACACCGGGGAGCTGTTTTTT	CASSFTRKNTGELFF
TRBV12-5	TRBD1	NA	TRBJ1-2	TGTGCTAGTGGTTTGTCCGGGACAGGGTTAGGCTACACCTTC	CASGLSGTGLGYTF
TRBV10-1	TRBD2	once	TRBJ2-5	TGCGCCAGCAGTAGCGGGGGGGACCAAGAGACCCAGTACTTC	CASSSGGDQETQYF
TRBV5-4	NA	NA	TRBJ2-5	TGTGCCAGCAGCTTGACAGGGGCGGGGGAGACCCAGTACTTC	CASSLTGAGETQYF
TRBV25-1	TRBD2	NA	TRBJ2-7	TGTGCCAGCAGTGAAGATTCTAGCGGGCGCCACTACGAGCAGTACTTC	CASSEDSSGRHYEQYF
TRBV9	TRBD1	NA	TRBJ2-5	TGTGCCAGCAGCGTAGCGCAGGGGGCGCGAGAGACCCAGTACTTC	CASSVAQGARETQYF
TRBV27	NA	NA	TRBJ1-6	TGTGCCAGCAGTTTATCTGGCAGTTGGAATTCACCCCTCCACTTT	CASSLSGSWNSPLHF
TRBV4-1	NA	NA	TRBJ1-1	TGCGCCAGCAGCCAGAGGGAAGGAAGGGCGGACACTGAAGCTTTCTTT	CASSQREGRADTEAFF
TRBV4-1	TRBD1	NA	TRBJ1-5	TGCGCCAGCAGCCAAGAGGTTAGGACAGGGCTCAAAGGAGCCCAGCATTTT	CASSQEVRTGLKGAQHF
TRBV25-1	TRBD1	NA	TRBJ2-7	TGTGCCAGCAGTCCCCGACAGGGGAGGTACGAGCAGTACTTC	CASSPRQGRYEQYF
TRBV15	NA	NA	TRBJ1-1	TGTGCCACCAGCACCCTACAGGGCTGGACTGAAGCTTTCTTT	CATSTLQGWTEAFF
TRBV10-3	NA	NA	TRBJ2-3	TGTGCCATCAGTGAGTTGGGGGGGCCGTCCACAGATACGCAGTATTTT	CAISELGGPSTDTQYF
TRBV2	NA	NA	TRBJ1-2	TGTGCCAGCAGTGGCCAGGGCCAATATGGCTACACCTTC	CASSGQGQYGYTF
TRBV4-3	TRBD1	NA	TRBJ2-1	TGCGCCAGCAGCCAAGGACAGGGTTCCAATGAGCAGTTCTTC	CASSQGQGSNEQFF